Listed below are T cell receptor beta chains from one sample, sequenced in a study of blood T cell repertoires in COVID-19. The method was immunoSEQ multiplex PCR; TCRdb's version includes in-frame clones alone and lacks a portion of them. The sample records about 180,000 clones, around 86% being singletons. The sample taken for sequencing was peripheral blood. The receptors come from a woman in her thirties with active or convalescent COVID-19. Each CDR3 is given with its conserved first and last residue. The order of the fields is clone size, D gene, J gene, V gene, CDR3 DNA, CDR3 protein. A D gene is named only where the DNA matches it firmly. Expanded clones are given a class, and other clones once, few, many or no size at all.

abundance: -; d_gene: -; j_gene: TRBJ1-2; v_gene: TRBV7-9; CDR3nt: TGTGCCAGCAGCTTAACCTCAGCCAGGTCTGATGGCTACACCTTC; CDR3aa: CASSLTSARSDGYTF
abundance: -; d_gene: -; j_gene: TRBJ1-2; v_gene: TRBV15; CDR3nt: TGTGCCACCAGCAGAGATCCCGGGGTTCATGGCTACACCTTC; CDR3aa: CATSRDPGVHGYTF
abundance: -; d_gene: -; j_gene: TRBJ1-4; v_gene: TRBV14; CDR3nt: TGTGCCAGCAGCCAAGTTGGGGGGACCGGTCTGTTTTTT; CDR3aa: CASSQVGGTGLFF
abundance: once; d_gene: -; j_gene: TRBJ2-3; v_gene: TRBV9; CDR3nt: TGTGCCAGCAGCCAACAGGGCAGGGGCACAGATACGCAGTATTTT; CDR3aa: CASSQQGRGTDTQYF
abundance: -; d_gene: -; j_gene: TRBJ2-1; v_gene: TRBV19; CDR3nt: TGTGCCAGTAGTATAGTATCAGGGTTTAATGAGCAGTTCTTC; CDR3aa: CASSIVSGFNEQFF
abundance: -; d_gene: TRBD2; j_gene: TRBJ2-5; v_gene: TRBV5-6; CDR3nt: TGTGCCAGCAGCGCCGGTGGGAGCGGGAGAGTTCAAGAGACCCAGTACTTC; CDR3aa: CASSAGGSGRVQETQYF
abundance: -; d_gene: TRBD1; j_gene: TRBJ1-1; v_gene: TRBV5-6; CDR3nt: TGTGCCAGCAGCATGACAGGGCGGAACACTGAAGCTTTCTTT; CDR3aa: CASSMTGRNTEAFF
abundance: -; d_gene: -; j_gene: TRBJ1-3; v_gene: TRBV20-1; CDR3nt: TGCAGCCGCGGATCTGGAAACACCATATATTTT; CDR3aa: CSRGSGNTIYF
abundance: -; d_gene: TRBD2; j_gene: TRBJ2-7; v_gene: TRBV28; CDR3nt: TGTGCCAGCAGTTTAGTCTATGCGGCTAGCGGGAGGGCCCCCCTTCACTACGAGCAGTACTTC; CDR3aa: CASSLVYAASGRAPLHYEQYF
abundance: -; d_gene: TRBD1; j_gene: TRBJ1-1; v_gene: TRBV6-1; CDR3nt: TGTGCCAGCAGTGAGGACAGGGGCAACACTGAAGCTTTCTTT; CDR3aa: CASSEDRGNTEAFF
abundance: -; d_gene: -; j_gene: TRBJ1-5; v_gene: TRBV4-1; CDR3nt: TGCGCCAGCAGCCAAGATCACCGGGATAGCAATCAGCCCCAGCATTTT; CDR3aa: CASSQDHRDSNQPQHF
abundance: -; d_gene: TRBD1; j_gene: TRBJ1-1; v_gene: TRBV6-6; CDR3nt: TGTGCCAGCAGTTACTCCGGGACAGGGGTCACTGAAGCTTTCTTT; CDR3aa: CASSYSGTGVTEAFF
abundance: few; d_gene: -; j_gene: TRBJ1-2; v_gene: TRBV7-9; CDR3nt: TGTGCCATAGCCGAACAGGGTGGAGGCTACACCTTC; CDR3aa: CAIAEQGGGYTF
abundance: once; d_gene: -; j_gene: TRBJ2-3; v_gene: TRBV12-2; CDR3nt: TGTGCAAGTCGCTTAGCGTGGAACGGGAGCCTCACAGATACGCAGTATTTT; CDR3aa: CASRLAWNGSLTDTQYF
abundance: -; d_gene: TRBD1; j_gene: TRBJ2-7; v_gene: TRBV27; CDR3nt: TGTGCCAGCAGTTTTGGGACAGGGTTGTACGAGCAGTACTTC; CDR3aa: CASSFGTGLYEQYF
abundance: -; d_gene: -; j_gene: TRBJ2-2; v_gene: TRBV28; CDR3nt: TGTGCCAGCAGTTTCGTCGACAGACCCGGGGAGCTGTTTTTT; CDR3aa: CASSFVDRPGELFF